One TCR beta chain is described in this entry. The assay was immunoSEQ multiplex PCR, and TCRdb's table has in-frame clones only and misses some. The table lists 89,000 or so clones, around 87% of them singletons, with 15% to 25% in the top ten. The entry originates in a study of control samples from healthy donors and cancer patients. Trimming removed 5 bases from V and 4 bases from J, with 15 bases in between. CDR3 length: 15 residues. CDR1 MNHEY and CDR2 SMNVEV come from the germline V gene (reference sequence). The sequencing input was blood. The V gene is TRBV27, the J gene TRBJ2-1; D is uncertain. The clonotype was recovered from a man aged 50 or older in good health. The CDR3 DNA sequence: TGTGCCAGCAGTCCCCTCGCGGCTGATTACAATGAGCAGTTCTTC. It encodes CASSPLAADYNEQFF.